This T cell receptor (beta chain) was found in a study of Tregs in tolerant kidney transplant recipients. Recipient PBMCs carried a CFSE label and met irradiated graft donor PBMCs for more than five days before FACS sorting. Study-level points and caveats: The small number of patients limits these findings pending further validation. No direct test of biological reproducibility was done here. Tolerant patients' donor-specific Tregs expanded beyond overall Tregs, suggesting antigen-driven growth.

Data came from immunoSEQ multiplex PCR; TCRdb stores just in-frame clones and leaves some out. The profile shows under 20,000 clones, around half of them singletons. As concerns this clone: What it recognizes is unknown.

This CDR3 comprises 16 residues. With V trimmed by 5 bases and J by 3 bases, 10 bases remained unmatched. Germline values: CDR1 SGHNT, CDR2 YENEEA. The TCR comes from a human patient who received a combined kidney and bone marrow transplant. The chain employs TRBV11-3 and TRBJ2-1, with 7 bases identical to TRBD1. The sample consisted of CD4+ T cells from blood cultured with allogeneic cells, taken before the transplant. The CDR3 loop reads CASSPRDRAGYNEQFF. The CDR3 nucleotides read TGTGCCAGCAGCCCTCGCGACAGGGCGGGCTACAATGAGCAGTTCTTC.